This T cell receptor (beta chain) was observed in a study of Ad26.COV2.S vaccination and SARS-CoV-2 variants. Treatment denoted: about 20 received Ad26.COV2.S at low or high dose, single or two shots; about five received placebo; per-sample allocation not given. Specimens were obtained on day 63 following the first vaccine or placebo injection. The table came from immunoSEQ multiplex PCR; TCRdb's copy has only in-frame clones and leaves some out. The sample contains some 390,000 clones, roughly nine tenths of which appear only once. Between the trimmed V and J ends, which lost 5 bases and 7 bases, there was a span of 8 bases. Germline V gene data show CDR1 as SEHNR and CDR2 as FQNEAQ (reference sequence). The length of the CDR3 is 12 residues.

The specimen was peripheral blood, collected in a trial of Ad26.COV2.S vaccine versus placebo. This sequence joins TRBV7-9 and TRBJ2-2, with D unresolved. This sequence was found in a person between 18 and 60 years old who received the Ad26.COV2.S COVID-19 vaccine or a placebo. DNA for the CDR3: TGTGCCAGCAGCACCGAGAACGGGGAGCTGTTTTTT. Translated, it gives CASSTENGELFF.